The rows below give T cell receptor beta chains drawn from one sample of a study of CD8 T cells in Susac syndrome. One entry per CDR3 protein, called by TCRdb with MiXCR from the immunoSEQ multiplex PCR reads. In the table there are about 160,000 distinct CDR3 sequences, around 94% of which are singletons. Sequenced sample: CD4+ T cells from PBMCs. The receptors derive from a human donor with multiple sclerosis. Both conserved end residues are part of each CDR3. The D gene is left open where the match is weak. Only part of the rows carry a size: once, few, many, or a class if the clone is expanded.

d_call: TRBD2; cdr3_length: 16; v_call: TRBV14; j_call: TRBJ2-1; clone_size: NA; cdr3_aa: CASSPGTSGLYNEQFF; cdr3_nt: TGTGCCAGCAGCCCTGGGACTAGCGGGCTCTACAATGAGCAGTTCTTC
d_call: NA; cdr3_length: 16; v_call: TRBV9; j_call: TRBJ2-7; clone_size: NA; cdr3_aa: CASSAQTYPQPYEQYF; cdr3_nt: TGTGCCAGCAGCGCGCAGACTTACCCCCAACCCTACGAGCAGTACTTC
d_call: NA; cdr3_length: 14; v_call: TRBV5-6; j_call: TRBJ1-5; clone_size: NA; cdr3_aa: CASSFSRFNQPQHF; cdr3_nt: TGTGCCAGCAGCTTCTCCAGATTCAATCAGCCCCAGCATTTT
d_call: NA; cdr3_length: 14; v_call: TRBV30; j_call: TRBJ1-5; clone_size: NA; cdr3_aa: CAWTPPLEGQPQHF; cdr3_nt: TGTGCCTGGACCCCCCCCCTTGAGGGTCAGCCCCAGCATTTT
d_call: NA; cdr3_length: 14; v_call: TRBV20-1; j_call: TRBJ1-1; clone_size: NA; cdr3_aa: CSAKEGHPNTEAFF; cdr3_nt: TGCAGTGCCAAGGAGGGACACCCGAACACTGAAGCTTTCTTT
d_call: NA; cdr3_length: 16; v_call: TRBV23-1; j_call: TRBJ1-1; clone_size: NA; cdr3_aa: CASSLLSPQGGTEAFF; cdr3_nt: TGCGCCAGCAGTCTACTAAGCCCACAGGGAGGCACTGAAGCTTTCTTT
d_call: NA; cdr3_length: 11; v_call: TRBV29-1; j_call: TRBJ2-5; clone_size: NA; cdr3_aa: CSVEVGETQYF; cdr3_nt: TGCAGCGTTGAAGTAGGAGAGACCCAGTACTTC
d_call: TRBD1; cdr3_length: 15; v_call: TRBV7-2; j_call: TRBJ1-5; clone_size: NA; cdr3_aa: CASSLGQGIRQPQHF; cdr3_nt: TGTGCCAGCAGCTTGGGACAGGGGATTCGTCAGCCCCAGCATTTT
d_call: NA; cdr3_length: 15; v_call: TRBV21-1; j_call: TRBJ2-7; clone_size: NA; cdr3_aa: CASSSGQGHSYEQYF; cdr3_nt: TGTGCCAGCAGCAGTGGACAGGGCCACTCCTACGAGCAGTACTTC
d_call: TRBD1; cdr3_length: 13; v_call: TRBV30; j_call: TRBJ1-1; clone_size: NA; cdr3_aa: CAWSIPGGGGAFF; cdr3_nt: TGTGCCTGGAGCATTCCAGGGGGCGGGGGAGCTTTCTTT
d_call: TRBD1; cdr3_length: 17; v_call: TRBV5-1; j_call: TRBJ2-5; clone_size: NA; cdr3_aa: CASSLTTGQSYQETQYF; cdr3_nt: TGCGCCAGCAGCTTAACGACGGGACAGTCGTACCAAGAGACCCAGTACTTC
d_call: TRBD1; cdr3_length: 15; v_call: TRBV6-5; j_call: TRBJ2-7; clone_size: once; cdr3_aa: CASSYGGQGVYEQYF; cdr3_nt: TGTGCCAGCAGTTACGGGGGACAGGGGGTTTACGAGCAGTACTTC
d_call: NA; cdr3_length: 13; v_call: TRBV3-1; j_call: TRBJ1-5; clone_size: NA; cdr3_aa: CASSPLGGQPQHF; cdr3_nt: TGTGCCAGCAGCCCTCTCGGGGGACAGCCCCAGCATTTT
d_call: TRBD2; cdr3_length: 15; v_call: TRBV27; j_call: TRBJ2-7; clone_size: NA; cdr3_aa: CASSWGGLAGGPEYF; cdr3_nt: TGTGCCAGCAGTTGGGGGGGACTAGCGGGAGGGCCCGAGTACTTC
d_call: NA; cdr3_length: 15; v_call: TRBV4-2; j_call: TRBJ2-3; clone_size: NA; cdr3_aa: CASSSPDLAADTQYF; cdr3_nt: TGTGCCAGCAGCTCCCCCGACCTGGCGGCAGATACGCAGTATTTT
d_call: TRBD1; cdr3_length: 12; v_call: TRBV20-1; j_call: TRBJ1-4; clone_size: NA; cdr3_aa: CSARQGNEKLFF; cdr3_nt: TGCAGTGCCCGACAGGGTAATGAAAAACTGTTTTTT
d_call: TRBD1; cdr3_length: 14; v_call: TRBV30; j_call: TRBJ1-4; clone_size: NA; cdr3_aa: CAWEMGTGDEKLFF; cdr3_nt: TGTGCCTGGGAAATGGGGACAGGGGATGAAAAACTGTTTTTT
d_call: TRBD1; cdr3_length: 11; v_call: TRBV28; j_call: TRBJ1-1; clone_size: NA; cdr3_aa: CAAQEGQRAFF; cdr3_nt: TGTGCCGCTCAAGAGGGACAGCGCGCTTTCTTT
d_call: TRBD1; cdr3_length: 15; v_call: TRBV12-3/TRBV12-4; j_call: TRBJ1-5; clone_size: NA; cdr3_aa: CASSKGTGKNQPQHF; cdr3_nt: TGTGCCAGCTCTAAAGGGACAGGGAAAAATCAGCCCCAGCATTTT
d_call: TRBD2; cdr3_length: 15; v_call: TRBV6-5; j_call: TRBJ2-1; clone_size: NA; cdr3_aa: CASSKREAPRTEQFF; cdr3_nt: TGTGCCAGCTCCAAGCGGGAGGCTCCCCGAACTGAGCAGTTCTTC
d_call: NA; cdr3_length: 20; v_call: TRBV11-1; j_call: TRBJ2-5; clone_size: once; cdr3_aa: CASSPLDSGLGRWRQETQYF; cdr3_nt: TGTGCCAGCAGCCCCCTCGATTCGGGGCTTGGCCGGTGGAGGCAAGAGACCCAGTACTTC
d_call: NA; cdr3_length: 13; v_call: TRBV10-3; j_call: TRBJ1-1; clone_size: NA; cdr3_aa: CAISGVGQGEAFF; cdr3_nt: TGTGCCATCAGTGGGGTGGGTCAGGGGGAAGCTTTCTTT
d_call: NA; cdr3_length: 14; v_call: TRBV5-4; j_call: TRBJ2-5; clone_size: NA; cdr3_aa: CASSLPGAGETQYF; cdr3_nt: TGTGCCAGCAGCTTGCCGGGAGCGGGCGAGACCCAGTACTTC
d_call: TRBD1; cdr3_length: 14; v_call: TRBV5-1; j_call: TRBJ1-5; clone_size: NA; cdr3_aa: CASSFSGGHQPQHF; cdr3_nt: TGCGCCAGCAGCTTCTCAGGGGGTCATCAGCCCCAGCATTTT
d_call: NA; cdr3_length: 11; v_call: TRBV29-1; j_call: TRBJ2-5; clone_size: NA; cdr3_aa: CSVREVGTQYF; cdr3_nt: TGCAGCGTAAGGGAGGTCGGGACCCAGTACTTC
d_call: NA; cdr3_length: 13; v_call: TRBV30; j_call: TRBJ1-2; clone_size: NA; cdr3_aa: CAWSLGQTYGYTF; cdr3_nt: TGTGCCTGGAGCCTGGGGCAGACCTATGGCTACACCTTC
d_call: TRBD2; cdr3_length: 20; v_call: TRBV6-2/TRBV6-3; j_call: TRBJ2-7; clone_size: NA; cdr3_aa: CASSYSEAGGRRRGFYEQYF; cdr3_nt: TGTGCCAGCAGTTACTCAGAAGCGGGAGGCCGTCGAAGGGGGTTCTACGAGCAGTACTTC
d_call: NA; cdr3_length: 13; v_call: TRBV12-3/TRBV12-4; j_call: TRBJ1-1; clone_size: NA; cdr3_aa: CASSLGQDTEAFF; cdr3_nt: TGTGCCAGCAGTTTGGGGCAGGACACTGAAGCTTTCTTT
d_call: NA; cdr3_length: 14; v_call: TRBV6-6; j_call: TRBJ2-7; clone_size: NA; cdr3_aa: CASSTTGSDYEQYF; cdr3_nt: TGTGCCAGCAGTACCACAGGGTCAGATTACGAGCAGTACTTC
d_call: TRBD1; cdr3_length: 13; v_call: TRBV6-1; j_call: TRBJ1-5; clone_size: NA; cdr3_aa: CASSTEGQAPQHF; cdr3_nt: TGTGCCAGCAGCACCGAGGGACAGGCCCCCCAGCATTTT
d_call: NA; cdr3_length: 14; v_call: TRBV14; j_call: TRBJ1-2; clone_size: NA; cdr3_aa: CASSQGSWSYGYTF; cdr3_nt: TGTGCCAGCAGCCAGGGCAGCTGGTCCTATGGCTACACCTTC
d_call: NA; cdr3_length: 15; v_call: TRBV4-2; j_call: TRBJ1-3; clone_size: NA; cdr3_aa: CASSQQDSSGNTIYF; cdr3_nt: TGTGCCAGCAGCCAGCAGGACAGCTCTGGAAACACCATATATTTT
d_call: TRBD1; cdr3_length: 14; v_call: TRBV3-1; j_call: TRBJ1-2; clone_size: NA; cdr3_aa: CASSQTGTVYGYTF; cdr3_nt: TGTGCCAGCAGCCAAACCGGGACAGTCTATGGCTACACCTTC
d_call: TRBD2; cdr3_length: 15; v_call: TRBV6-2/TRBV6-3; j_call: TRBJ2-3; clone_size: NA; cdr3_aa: CASSEGLAGVYTQYF; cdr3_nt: TGTGCCAGCAGTGAGGGACTAGCGGGAGTCTATACGCAGTATTTT
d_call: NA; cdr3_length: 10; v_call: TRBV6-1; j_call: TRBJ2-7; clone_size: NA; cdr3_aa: CASSEARQYF; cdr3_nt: TGTGCCAGCAGTGAAGCGCGGCAGTACTTC
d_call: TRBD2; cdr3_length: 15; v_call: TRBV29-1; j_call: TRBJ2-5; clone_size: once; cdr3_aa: CSVVRTSAIQETQYF; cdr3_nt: TGCAGCGTTGTCCGTACTAGCGCAATACAAGAGACCCAGTACTTC
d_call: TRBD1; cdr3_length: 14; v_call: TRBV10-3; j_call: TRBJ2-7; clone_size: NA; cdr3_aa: CAISESGQAYEQYF; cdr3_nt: TGTGCCATCAGTGAGTCGGGACAGGCCTACGAGCAGTACTTC
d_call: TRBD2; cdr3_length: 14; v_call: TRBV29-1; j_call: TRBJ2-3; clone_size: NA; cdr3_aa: CSVEGGSGADTQYF; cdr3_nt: TGCAGCGTTGAAGGTGGTAGCGGGGCAGATACGCAGTATTTT
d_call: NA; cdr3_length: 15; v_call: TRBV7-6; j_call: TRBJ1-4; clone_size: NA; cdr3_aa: CASSLMGTTNEKLFF; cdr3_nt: TGTGCCAGCAGCTTAATGGGTACAACTAATGAAAAACTGTTTTTT
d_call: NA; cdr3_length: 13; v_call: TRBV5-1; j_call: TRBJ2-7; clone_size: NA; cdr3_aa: CASSRDTPYEQYF; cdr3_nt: TGCGCCAGCAGCAGGGACACCCCTTACGAGCAGTACTTC
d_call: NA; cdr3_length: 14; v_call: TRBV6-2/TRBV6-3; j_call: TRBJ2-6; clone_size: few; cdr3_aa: CASSLLLGANVLTF; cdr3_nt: TGTGCCAGCAGTCTCCTCCTGGGGGCCAACGTCCTGACTTTC
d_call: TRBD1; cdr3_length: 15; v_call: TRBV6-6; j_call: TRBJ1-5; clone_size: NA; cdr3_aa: CASSYSGQSNQPQHF; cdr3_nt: TGTGCCAGCAGTTACTCGGGACAGAGCAATCAGCCCCAGCATTTT
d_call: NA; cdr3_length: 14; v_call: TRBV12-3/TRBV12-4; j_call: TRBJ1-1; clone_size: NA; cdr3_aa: CASSYPLGRTEAFF; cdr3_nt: TGTGCCAGCAGTTACCCCCTGGGAAGAACTGAAGCTTTCTTT
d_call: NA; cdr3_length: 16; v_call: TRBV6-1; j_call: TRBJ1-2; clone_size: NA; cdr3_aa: CASSQRGQFSNYGYTF; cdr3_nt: TGTGCCAGCAGCCAAAGAGGGCAGTTCTCTAACTATGGCTACACCTTC
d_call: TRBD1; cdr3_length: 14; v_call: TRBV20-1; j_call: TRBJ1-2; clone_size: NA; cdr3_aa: CSARVDRDYYGYTF; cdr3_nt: TGCAGTGCTAGAGTGGACAGGGACTACTATGGCTACACCTTC
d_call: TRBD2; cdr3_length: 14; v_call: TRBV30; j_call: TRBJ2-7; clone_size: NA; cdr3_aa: CAWSPDITSAEQYF; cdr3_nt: TGTGCCTGGAGCCCTGACATCACTAGCGCCGAGCAGTACTTC
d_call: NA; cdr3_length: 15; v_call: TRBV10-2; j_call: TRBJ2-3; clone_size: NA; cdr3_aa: CASSDGLVRTDTQYF; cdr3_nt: TGCGCCAGCAGTGATGGCTTGGTCCGCACAGATACGCAGTATTTT
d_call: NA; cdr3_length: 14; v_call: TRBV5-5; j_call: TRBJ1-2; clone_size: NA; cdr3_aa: CASSSLGGGYGYTF; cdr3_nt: TGTGCCAGCAGTTCCCTGGGGGGAGGCTATGGCTACACCTTC
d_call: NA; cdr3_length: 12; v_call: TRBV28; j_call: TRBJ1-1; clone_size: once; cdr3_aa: CASSYLETEAFF; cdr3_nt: TGTGCCAGCAGCTATCTGGAGACTGAAGCTTTCTTT
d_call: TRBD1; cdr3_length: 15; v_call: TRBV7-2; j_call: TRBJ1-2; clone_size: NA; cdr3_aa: CASRRTGQGIYGYTF; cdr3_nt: TGTGCCAGCAGGCGAACGGGACAGGGCATCTATGGCTACACCTTC